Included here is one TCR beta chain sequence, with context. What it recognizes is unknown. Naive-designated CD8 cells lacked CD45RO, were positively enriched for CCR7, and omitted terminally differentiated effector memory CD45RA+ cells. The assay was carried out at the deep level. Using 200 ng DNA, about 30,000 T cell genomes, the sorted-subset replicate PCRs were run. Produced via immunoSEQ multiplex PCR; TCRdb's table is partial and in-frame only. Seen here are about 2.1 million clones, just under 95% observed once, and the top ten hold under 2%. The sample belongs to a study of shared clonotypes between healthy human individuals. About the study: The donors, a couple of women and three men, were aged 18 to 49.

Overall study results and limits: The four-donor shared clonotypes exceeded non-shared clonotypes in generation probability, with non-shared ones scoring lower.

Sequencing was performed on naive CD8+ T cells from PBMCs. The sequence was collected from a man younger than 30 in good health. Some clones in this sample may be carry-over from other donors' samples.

CDR3 residues: CASSSTIGGSNGELFF. For the CDR3, the DNA is TGTGCCAGCAGCTCGACGATAGGGGGCTCAAACGGGGAGCTGTTTTTT. The V call is TRBV7-3, the J call TRBJ2-2, with 7 bases that match TRBD1. There are 16 residues in the CDR3. Germline V gene sequence: CDR1 SGHTA, CDR2 FQGTGA. J was trimmed by 7 bases and V by 4 bases; bases with no gene match: 12.